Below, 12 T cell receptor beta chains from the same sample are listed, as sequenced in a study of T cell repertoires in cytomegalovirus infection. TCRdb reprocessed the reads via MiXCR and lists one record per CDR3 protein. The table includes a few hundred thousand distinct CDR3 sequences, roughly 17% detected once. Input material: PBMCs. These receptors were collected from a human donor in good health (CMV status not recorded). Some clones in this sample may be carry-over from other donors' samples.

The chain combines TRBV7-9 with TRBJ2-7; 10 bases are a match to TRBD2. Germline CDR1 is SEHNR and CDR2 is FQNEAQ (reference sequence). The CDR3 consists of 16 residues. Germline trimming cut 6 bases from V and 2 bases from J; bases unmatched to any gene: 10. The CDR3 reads CASSWTLAGDPYEQYF. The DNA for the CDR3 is TGTGCCAGCAGTTGGACCCTAGCGGGGGACCCCTACGAGCAGTACTTC.

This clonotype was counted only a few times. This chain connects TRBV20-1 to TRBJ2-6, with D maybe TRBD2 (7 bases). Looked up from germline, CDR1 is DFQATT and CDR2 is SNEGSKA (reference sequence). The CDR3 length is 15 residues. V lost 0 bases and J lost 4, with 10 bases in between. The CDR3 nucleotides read TGCAGTGCTAGAGATCGGGGGGCCGGGGCCAACGTCCTGACTTTC. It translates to CSARDRGAGANVLTF.

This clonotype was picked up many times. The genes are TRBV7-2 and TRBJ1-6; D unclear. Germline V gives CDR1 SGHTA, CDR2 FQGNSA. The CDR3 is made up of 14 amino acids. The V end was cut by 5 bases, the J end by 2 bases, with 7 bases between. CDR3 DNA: TGTGCCAGCAGCGCGACAACCTATAATTCACCCCTCCACTTT. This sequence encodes CASSATTYNSPLHF.

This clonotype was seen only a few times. DNA of the CDR3: TGCAGTGCTAGAGCCGGGACAGGGTTGATGGGTGAGCAGTTCTTC. Residues: CSARAGTGLMGEQFF. The V call is TRBV20-1, the J call TRBJ2-1; 9 positions match TRBD1. The CDR3 sequence is 15 residues long. V was pared by 1 base and J by 9 bases, with 10 bases of the junction left unmatched. CDR1 and CDR2 (germline): DFQATT, SNEGSKA (reference sequence).

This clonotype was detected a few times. The CDR3, as DNA: TGTGCCACAGGGGGCGGAACTGAAGCTTTCTTT. Amino acid sequence: CATGGGTEAFF. V gene TRBV10-3 combines with J gene TRBJ1-1; 8 bases match TRBD1. CDR3 length: 11 residues. Germline CDR1 ENHRY, CDR2 SYGVKD. Losses at the gene ends were 10 bases for V and 5 bases for J; bases not matched to a gene: 3.

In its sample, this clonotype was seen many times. CDR3: CASRTSKGADTQYF. Here the CDR3 DNA reads TGTGCCAGCAGGACTAGCAAGGGTGCAGATACGCAGTATTTT. J is TRBJ2-3 and V is TRBV6-2 or TRBV6-3, with 7 bases that match TRBD2. Germline values: CDR1 MNHEY, CDR2 SVGEGT. The CDR3 sequence is 14 residues long. V shed 6 bases and J 4 bases; nucleotides not matched to a gene: 7.

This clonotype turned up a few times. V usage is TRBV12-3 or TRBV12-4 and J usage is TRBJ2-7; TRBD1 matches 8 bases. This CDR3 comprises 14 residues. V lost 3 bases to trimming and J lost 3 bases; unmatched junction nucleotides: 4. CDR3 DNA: TGTGCCAGCAGTTTTGGACAGGGCCTCTACGAGCAGTACTTC. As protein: CASSFGQGLYEQYF.

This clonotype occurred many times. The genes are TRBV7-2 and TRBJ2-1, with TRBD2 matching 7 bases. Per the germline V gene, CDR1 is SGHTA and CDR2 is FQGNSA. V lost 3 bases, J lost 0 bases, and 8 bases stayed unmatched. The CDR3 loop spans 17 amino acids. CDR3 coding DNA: TGTGCCAGCAGCTTCCGGGACGGCGGGAGCTCCTACAATGAGCAGTTCTTC. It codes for CASSFRDGGSSYNEQFF.

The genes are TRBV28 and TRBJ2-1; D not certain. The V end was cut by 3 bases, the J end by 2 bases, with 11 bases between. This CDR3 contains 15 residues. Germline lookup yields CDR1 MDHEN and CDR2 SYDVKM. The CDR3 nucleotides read TGTGCCAGCAGTTTGAAGAACGGTGCCTACAATGAGCAGTTCTTC. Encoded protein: CASSLKNGAYNEQFF.

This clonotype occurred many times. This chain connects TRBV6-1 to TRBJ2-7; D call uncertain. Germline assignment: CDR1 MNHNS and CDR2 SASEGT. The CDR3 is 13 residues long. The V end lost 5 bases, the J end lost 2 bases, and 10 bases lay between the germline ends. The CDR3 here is CASSPGATYEQYF. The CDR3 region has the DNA TGTGCCAGCAGTCCGGGCGCAACCTACGAGCAGTACTTC.

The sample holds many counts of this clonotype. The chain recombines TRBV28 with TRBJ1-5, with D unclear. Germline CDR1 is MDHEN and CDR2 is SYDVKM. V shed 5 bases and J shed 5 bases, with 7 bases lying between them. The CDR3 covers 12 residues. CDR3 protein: CASSISHQPQHF. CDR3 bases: TGTGCCAGCAGTATCAGTCATCAGCCCCAGCATTTT.

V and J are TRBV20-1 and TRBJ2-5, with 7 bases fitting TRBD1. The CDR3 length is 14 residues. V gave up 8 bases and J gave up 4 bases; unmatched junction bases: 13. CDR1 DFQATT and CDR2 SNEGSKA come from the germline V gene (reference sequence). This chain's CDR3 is CSTQSRGQLETQYF. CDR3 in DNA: TGCAGTACCCAGAGTAGGGGGCAACTAGAGACCCAGTACTTC.